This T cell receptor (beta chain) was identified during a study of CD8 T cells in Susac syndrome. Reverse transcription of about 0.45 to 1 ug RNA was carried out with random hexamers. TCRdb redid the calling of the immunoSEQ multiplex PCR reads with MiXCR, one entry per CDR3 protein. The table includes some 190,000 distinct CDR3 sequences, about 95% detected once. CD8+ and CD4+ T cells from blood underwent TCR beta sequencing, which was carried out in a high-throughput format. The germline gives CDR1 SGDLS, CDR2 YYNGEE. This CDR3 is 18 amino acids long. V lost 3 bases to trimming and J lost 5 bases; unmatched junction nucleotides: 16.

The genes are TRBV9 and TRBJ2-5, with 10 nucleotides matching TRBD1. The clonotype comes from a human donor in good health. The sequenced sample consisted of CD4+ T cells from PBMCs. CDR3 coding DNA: TGTGCCAGCAGCGACCGGGACAGGGGATATGGGGCAGGGGAGACCCAGTACTTC. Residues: CASSDRDRGYGAGETQYF.